Sequencing of this T cell receptor beta chain was carried out in a study of patients and donors after allogeneic stem cell transplantation. In germline, CDR1 is MNHNS, CDR2 SASEGT. V lost 6 bases, J lost 6 bases, and 14 bases lay in between. The CDR3 sequence is 13 residues long. One entry per CDR3 protein results from TCRdb running MiXCR on the RT-PCR reads. This sample yields around 240,000 distinct CDR3 sequences, of which about 14% are seen a single time; roughly 11% belongs to the top ten. Sequencing input: blood, either unsorted or a sorted T cell fraction (not recorded which). This receptor was obtained from a human donor who was either an allogeneic HSCT recipient or a stem cell or donor lymphocyte infusion donor (not recorded which). It is not recorded whose cells these are; they may come from a transplant donor. The chain uses TRBV6-1 and TRBJ1-1; D is undetermined. The CDR3 DNA is TGTGCCAGCAGACGGACCGAAGCCCCTGAAGCTTTCTTT. Translated, it gives CASRRTEAPEAFF.